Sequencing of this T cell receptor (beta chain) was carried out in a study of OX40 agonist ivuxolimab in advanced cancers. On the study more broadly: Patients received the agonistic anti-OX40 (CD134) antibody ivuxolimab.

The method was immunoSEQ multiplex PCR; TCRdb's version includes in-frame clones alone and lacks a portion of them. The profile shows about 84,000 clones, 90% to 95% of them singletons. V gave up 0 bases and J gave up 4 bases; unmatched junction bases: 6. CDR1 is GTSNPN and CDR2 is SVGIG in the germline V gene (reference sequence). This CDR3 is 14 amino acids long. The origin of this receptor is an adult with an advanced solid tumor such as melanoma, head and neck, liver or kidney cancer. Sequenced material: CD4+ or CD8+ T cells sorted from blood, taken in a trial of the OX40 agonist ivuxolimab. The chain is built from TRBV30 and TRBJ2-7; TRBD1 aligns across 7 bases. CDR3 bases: TGTGCCTGGAGTGTTTCAGGGGGTAGGTACGAGCAGTACTTC. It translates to CAWSVSGGRYEQYF.